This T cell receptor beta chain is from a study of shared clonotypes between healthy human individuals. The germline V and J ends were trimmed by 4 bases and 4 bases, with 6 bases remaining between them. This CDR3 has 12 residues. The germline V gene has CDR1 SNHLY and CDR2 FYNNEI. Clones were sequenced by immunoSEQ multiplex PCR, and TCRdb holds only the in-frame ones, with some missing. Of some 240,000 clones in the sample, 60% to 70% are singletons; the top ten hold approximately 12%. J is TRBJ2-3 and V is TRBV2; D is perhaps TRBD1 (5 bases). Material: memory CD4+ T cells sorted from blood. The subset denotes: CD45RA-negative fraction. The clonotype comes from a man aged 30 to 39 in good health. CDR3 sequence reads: CASSATADTQYF. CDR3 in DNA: TGTGCCAGCAGTGCGACAGCAGATACGCAGTATTTT.